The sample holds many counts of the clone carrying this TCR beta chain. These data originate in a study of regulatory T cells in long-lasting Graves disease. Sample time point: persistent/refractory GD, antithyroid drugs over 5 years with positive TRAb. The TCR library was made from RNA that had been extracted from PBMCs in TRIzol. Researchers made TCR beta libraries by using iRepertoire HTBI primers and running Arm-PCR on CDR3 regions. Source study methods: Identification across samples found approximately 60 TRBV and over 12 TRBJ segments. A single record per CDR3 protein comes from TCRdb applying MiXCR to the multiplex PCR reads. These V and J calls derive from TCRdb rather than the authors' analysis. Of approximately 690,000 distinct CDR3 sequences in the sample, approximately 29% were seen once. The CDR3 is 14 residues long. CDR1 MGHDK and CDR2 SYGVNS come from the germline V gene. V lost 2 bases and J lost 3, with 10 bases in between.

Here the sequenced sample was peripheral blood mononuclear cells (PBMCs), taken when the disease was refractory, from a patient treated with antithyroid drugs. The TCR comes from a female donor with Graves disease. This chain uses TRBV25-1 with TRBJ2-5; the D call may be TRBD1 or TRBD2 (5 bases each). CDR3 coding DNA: TGTGCCAGCAGTGAAGGGACCTCCGAAGAGACCCAGTACTTC. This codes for CASSEGTSEETQYF.